Following are 14 T cell receptor beta chains from one sample sequenced in a study of circulating CD8 cells and anti-PD-1 response in melanoma. From live CD3+CD8+TCRalphabeta+ cells, four PD-1 and/or TIGIT subsets were sorted. Each library started from 15 ng of total RNA using the QIAseq Immune Repertoire TCR panel. TCRdb reprocessed the reads via MiXCR and lists one record per CDR3 protein. This sample carries approximately 800 distinct CDR3 sequences, 11% of them seen once, and the ten largest clones take approximately 56%. The starting material was CD8+ T cells from PBMCs, obtained at baseline or after one month of anti-PD-1 therapy (not recorded which). The receptors derive from a human donor with melanoma.

In its sample, this clonotype is medium-sized (0.01 to 0.1%). The CDR3 DNA follows: TGTGCCAGCAGCCAAATCTACAATGAGCAGTTCTTC. This codes for CASSQIYNEQFF. The chain carries TRBV14 and TRBJ2-1; D remains ambiguous. The V and J ends lost 2 bases and 3 bases respectively, with 2 bases between them. The CDR3 sequence is 12 residues long. CDR1 is SGHDN and CDR2 is FVKESK in the germline V gene.

Sample share makes this clonotype medium-sized (0.01 to 0.1%). The gene calls are TRBV19 and TRBJ2-1; D may be TRBD2 (5 bases). Germline CDR1 LNHDA, CDR2 SQIVND (reference sequence). The V end lost 5 bases, the J end lost 8 bases, and 16 bases lay between the germline ends. This CDR3 has 14 residues. The CDR3 coding sequence is TGTGCCAGTAGTGCCTTTCGGGATGTTCATGAGCAGTTCTTC. It is translated as CASSAFRDVHEQFF. The variable domain in full, with the rest retrieved from reference TRBV19 and TRBJ2-1, is DGGITQSPKYLFRKEGQNVTLSCEQNLNHDAMYWYRQDPGQGLRLIYYSQIVNDFQKGDIAEGYSVSREKKESFPLTVTSAQKNPTAFYLCASSAFRDVHEQFFGPGTRLTVL.

By share of the sample, this clonotype is medium-sized (0.01 to 0.1%). The chain combines TRBV2 with TRBJ1-1; no firm D call. Germline values: CDR1 SNHLY, CDR2 FYNNEI. V lost 0 bases to trimming and J lost 6 bases, with 2 bases between them. This CDR3 region has 11 residues. The CDR3 sequence is CASSEAPEAFF. The CDR3 DNA reads as TGTGCCAGCAGTGAAGCCCCTGAAGCTTTCTTT.

Sample share makes this clonotype medium-sized. The rearrangement joins TRBV18 to TRBJ2-3, with a tentative D call TRBD2 (5 bases). Germline V lookup: CDR1 KGHSH, CDR2 LQKENI. V gave up 0 bases and J gave up 3 bases, with 28 bases separating them. The CDR3 totals 21 residues. The CDR3 reads CASSPPLGVGVAPVWTDTQYF. In nucleotides, the CDR3 is TGTGCCAGCTCACCACCGTTGGGTGTGGGAGTTGCCCCCGTTTGGACAGATACGCAGTATTTT. The full variable domain, completed using reference TRBV18 and TRBJ2-3, is NAGVMQNPRHLVRRRGQEARLRCSPMKGHSHVYWYRQLPEEGLKFMVYLQKENIIDESGMPKERFSAEFPKEGPSILRIQQVVRGDSAAYFCASSPPLGVGVAPVWTDTQYFGPGTRLTVL.

Sample share makes this clonotype medium-sized. The chain combines TRBV19 with TRBJ1-6; 8 nucleotides align to TRBD1. The germline CDR1 and CDR2 sequences are LNHDA and SQIVND (reference sequence). The CDR3 covers 16 residues. Trimming removed 4 bases from V and 9 bases from J; junction bases left unmatched: 11. CDR3 nucleotide sequence: TGTGCCAGTAGTACCGGACAGGGATTGGTTCGTTCACCCCTCCACTTT. Amino acids: CASSTGQGLVRSPLHF. Full variable domain (missing parts from reference TRBV19 and TRBJ1-6): DGGITQSPKYLFRKEGQNVTLSCEQNLNHDAMYWYRQDPGQGLRLIYYSQIVNDFQKGDIAEGYSVSREKKESFPLTVTSAQKNPTAFYLCASSTGQGLVRSPLHFGNGTRLTVT.

Concerning this clonotype itself: No conserved phenylalanine or tryptophan is present at the end of the CDR3, so a read error is the likely explanation. The genes are TRBV4-1 and TRBJ2-1; 10 nucleotides match TRBD2. CDR1 MGHRA and CDR2 YSYEKL come from the germline V gene. This CDR3 is built from 16 residues. The J segment lost 8 bases and the V segment lost 4 bases, leaving 11 bases of the junction unmatched. The CDR3 bases are TGCGCCAGCAGCCGAGGAGTGAGCGGGGGGGCCTATGAGCAGTTCTCC. Protein product: CASSRGVSGGAYEQFS.

For this clonotype: A much larger clone differs by one base, so this may be a read error. V usage is TRBV28 and J usage is TRBJ2-1; 9 bases match TRBD2. This CDR3 comprises 15 residues. Losses at the gene ends were 3 bases for V and 9 bases for J; bases not matched to a gene: 9. Per the germline V gene, CDR1 is MDHEN and CDR2 is SYDVKM. The CDR3 protein is CASSFPGTSQREQFF. The CDR3, as DNA: TGTGCCAGCAGTTTCCCCGGGACTAGCCAACGTGAGCAGTTCTTC.

This clonotype is labeled hyperexpanded. The rearrangement uses TRBV7-2 and TRBJ1-1, with D perhaps TRBD1 (5 bases). Germline V gene sequence: CDR1 SGHTA, CDR2 FQGNSA. This CDR3 contains 18 residues. The V gene lost 5 bases and the J gene lost 0 bases, with 22 bases spanning the gap. The CDR3 region is CASSQSGPGRFMNTEAFF. DNA of the CDR3: TGTGCCAGCAGCCAAAGCGGCCCAGGGCGTTTTATGAACACTGAAGCTTTCTTT.

With respect to this clonotype: A read error is possible here, since a much larger clone lies one base away. This chain connects TRBV28 to TRBJ2-7; D is uncertain. The CDR3 covers 12 residues. Trimming left V 3 bases short and J 7 bases short, with 10 bases between. CDR1 and CDR2 (germline): MDHEN, SYDVKM. The CDR3 spells CASSFPVGEQYF. The CDR3 DNA sequence: TGTGCCAGCAGTTTTCCCGTAGGTGAGCAGTACTTC.

The rearrangement uses TRBV19 and TRBJ1-1; D perhaps matches TRBD1 (5 bases). Germline V gene lookup returns CDR1 LNHDA and CDR2 SQIVND (reference sequence). The CDR3 loop spans 16 amino acids. Trimming took 1 base from V and 1 from J, leaving 13 bases between them. This CDR3 is CASSIAQGVENTEAFF. The CDR3 DNA is TGTGCCAGTAGTATAGCCCAGGGAGTGGAGAACACTGAAGCTTTCTTT.

By share of the sample, this clonotype is medium-sized (0.01 to 0.1%). CDR3 loop: CASSLWGSGANVLTF. The CDR3 DNA reads TGTGCCAGCAGTTTATGGGGTTCCGGGGCCAACGTCCTGACTTTC. The chain combines TRBV12-3 or TRBV12-4 with TRBJ2-6; the D is unclear. This CDR3 is built from 15 residues. With 2 bases removed from V and 4 bases from J, the gap between germline ends came to 9 bases.

By share, this clonotype counts as medium-sized. V gene TRBV4-3 combines with J gene TRBJ2-3; D might be TRBD1 (8 bases). Trimming shortened V by 0 bases and J by 6 bases, and 13 bases separated the two germline ends. Germline CDR1 reads LGHNA; CDR2 reads YSLEER. The CDR3 has 15 residues. The CDR3 DNA reads TGCGCCAGCAGCCAAGATACAGGGGGGGCGGATACGCAGTATTTT. Amino acids: CASSQDTGGADTQYF.

This clonotype ranks as large. The chain recombines TRBV28 with TRBJ2-7; D is unresolved. V lost 3 bases and J 2 bases, leaving 8 bases between the germline ends. This CDR3 comprises 13 residues. CDR1 MDHEN and CDR2 SYDVKM come from the germline V gene. This chain's CDR3 is CASSFASPYEQYF. Written as DNA, the CDR3 is TGTGCCAGCAGTTTCGCCAGTCCCTACGAGCAGTACTTC.

This clonotype is judged medium-sized. The gene calls are TRBV4-3 and TRBJ2-7, with D possibly matching TRBD1 (6 bases). V lost 0 bases to trimming and J lost 3 bases, with 12 bases between them. This CDR3 spans 15 amino acids. The germline CDR1 and CDR2 sequences are LGHNA and YSLEER. CDR3 sequence: CASSQDWGQFYEQYF. The DNA for the CDR3 is TGCGCCAGCAGCCAAGATTGGGGGCAGTTCTACGAGCAGTACTTC.